The 31 T cell receptor beta chains reported below all come from one sample, sequenced in a study of CD8 T cells in ankylosing spondylitis. TCRdb processed the 5' RACE reads anew with MiXCR; each CDR3 protein has one entry. The table has 210,000 or so distinct CDR3 sequences, around 8% seen once. Sequenced: blood, either unsorted or a sorted T cell fraction (not recorded which). These TCRs come from a female donor with ankylosing spondylitis or in good health (not recorded which).

This clonotype has at least ten counts. This chain connects TRBV11-2 to TRBJ2-7; D gene unclear. In germline, CDR1 is SGHAT, CDR2 FQNNGV. Between the trimmed V and J ends, which lost 1 base and 7 bases, there was a span of 8 bases. The CDR3 spans 12 residues. CDR3 coding DNA: TGTGCCAGCAGCTTAGTAATGGGGGAGCAGTACTTC. It encodes CASSLVMGEQYF.

At least ten counts were recorded for this clonotype. The chain combines TRBV5-5 with TRBJ2-4; TRBD2 is a possible D gene (6 bases). V shed 3 bases and J shed 10 bases, with 11 bases lying between them. The CDR3 loop spans 12 amino acids. Germline V lookup: CDR1 SGHKS, CDR2 YYEKEE (reference sequence). CDR3 protein: CASSSGLPIQYF. DNA of the CDR3: TGTGCCAGCAGCTCGGGACTCCCGATTCAGTACTTC.

This clonotype was observed at least ten times. The V and J genes are TRBV7-2 and TRBJ2-4, with 9 nucleotides matching TRBD1. The CDR3 consists of 15 residues. Germline trimming cut 4 bases from V and 1 base from J; bases unmatched to any gene: 2. Germline loops: CDR1 SGHTA, CDR2 FQGNSA. The CDR3 nucleotides are TGTGCCAGCAGCTCCGGACAGGGGGCCAAAAACATTCAGTACTTC. Protein product: CASSSGQGAKNIQYF.

This clonotype was counted many times. The chain recombines TRBV5-1 with TRBJ2-3; D possibly corresponds to TRBD2 (6 bases). The CDR3 contains 15 residues. V was shortened by 3 bases and J by 5 bases, with 16 bases between the two germline ends. CDR1 and CDR2 from the germline V gene are SGHRS and YFSETQ. CDR3 coding DNA: TGCGCCAGCAGCTACAACGGAGGGCCTCAAGATACGCAGTATTTT. Its protein product is CASSYNGGPQDTQYF.

The chain is built from TRBV20-1 and TRBJ2-7; 8 nucleotides agree with TRBD2. CDR1 is DFQATT, CDR2 SNEGSKA, per germline (reference sequence). The V and J ends lost 6 bases and 7 bases, in that order; junction bases with no gene match: 11. CDR3 length equals 13 residues. The DNA of the CDR3 is TGCAGTGCCAGACGGCGGGAGGTCCTTGAGCAGTACTTC. Translated, it gives CSARRREVLEQYF.

A few counts support this clonotype. The chain couples TRBV7-9 to TRBJ2-7; D is ambiguous. Trimming pared 6 bases from V and 3 bases from J, leaving 12 bases between. Germline V gene sequence: CDR1 SEHNR, CDR2 FQNEAQ (reference sequence). The CDR3 is made up of 13 amino acids. CDR3 protein: CASSFGSDYEQYF. The CDR3 DNA reads TGTGCCAGCAGTTTCGGATCAGACTACGAGCAGTACTTC.

As concerns this clonotype: Possible read error: a much larger clone is one base away. The chain has TRBV4-2 and TRBJ2-1; 8 nucleotides line up with TRBD2. V shed 1 base, J shed 6 bases, and the junction held 5 bases outside the gene matches. The CDR3 is made up of 15 amino acids. The germline V gene encodes CDR1 LGHNA and CDR2 YNFKEQ. The CDR3 loop reads CASSQGLAGLNEQFF. CDR3 coding DNA: TGTGCCAGCAGCCAAGGCCTAGCGGGTCTCAATGAGCAGTTCTTC.

This clonotype showed up many times. The CDR3 loop is CSASSMSGRYNEQFF. The DNA of the CDR3 is TGCAGTGCTAGCTCCATGTCGGGGCGCTACAATGAGCAGTTCTTC. The chain carries TRBV20-1 and TRBJ2-1; D is perhaps TRBD1 or TRBD2 (5 bases each). V lost 3 bases, J lost 3 bases, and 15 bases lay in between. Germline CDR1 reads DFQATT; CDR2 reads SNEGSKA (reference sequence). This CDR3 spans 15 amino acids.

This clonotype occurred many times. CDR3: CSARGGGTGELFF. DNA for the CDR3: TGCAGTGCTAGAGGCGGCGGCACCGGGGAGCTGTTTTTT. The gene calls are TRBV20-1 and TRBJ2-2, with D uncertain. Germline-derived CDR1 and CDR2 are DFQATT and SNEGSKA (reference sequence). This CDR3 spans 13 amino acids. V dropped 1 base and J dropped 4 bases, with 7 bases sitting between them.

In regard to this clonotype: A much bigger clone sits one base away, suggesting this may be a read error. The chain joins TRBV11-2 to TRBJ2-3, with TRBD2 identical over 11 bases. Per the germline V gene, CDR1 is SGHAT and CDR2 is FQNNGV. This CDR3 comprises 14 residues. The DNA of the CDR3 is TGTGTCAGCAGGCCGACTAGCGGGACGCATACGCAGTATTTT. It is translated as CVSRPTSGTHTQYF. Drawing the rest from reference TRBV11-2 and TRBJ2-3, the complete variable domain is EAGVAQSPRYKIIEKRQSVAFWCNPISGHATLYWYQQILGQGPKLLIQFQNNGVVDDSQLPKDRFSAERLKGVDSTLKIQPAKLEDSAVYLCVSRPTSGTHTQYFGPGTRLTVL.

At least ten counts were recorded for this clonotype. The V gene is TRBV6-2 or TRBV6-3, the J gene TRBJ1-5; D call uncertain. V was cut by 2 bases and J by 6 bases, with 5 bases left in between. This CDR3 has 12 residues. From germline, CDR1 is MNHEY and CDR2 SVGEGT. The CDR3 coding sequence is TGTGCCAGCAGTTACAAGGTTCAGCCCCAGCATTTT. Translated, it gives CASSYKVQPQHF.

This clonotype has a single count. This may be a read error, as it is one base from a much larger clone. V is TRBV20-1 and J is TRBJ2-3; TRBD2 agrees at 10 bases. Per the germline V gene, CDR1 is DFQATT and CDR2 is SNEGSKA (reference sequence). This CDR3 comprises 16 residues. CDR3 in DNA: TGCGGTGCTAGGTCTAGCGGGGGCCCAAGCACAGATACGCAGTATTTT. Translation: CGARSSGGPSTDTQYF.

This clonotype was observed many times. The rearrangement uses TRBV20-1 and TRBJ2-1, with a tentative D call TRBD2 (6 bases). This CDR3 comprises 12 residues. The germline V and J ends were trimmed by 5 bases and 8 bases, with 13 bases remaining between them. The germline CDR1 and CDR2 sequences are DFQATT and SNEGSKA (reference sequence). The CDR3 reads CSAERERDEQFF. CDR3 nucleotide sequence: TGCAGTGCTGAACGGGAGCGGGATGAGCAGTTCTTC.

There are many counts of this clonotype. J is TRBJ1-5 and V is TRBV7-8, with D perhaps matching TRBD1 (5 bases). The V and J ends lost 4 bases and 5 bases respectively, with 12 bases between them. Germline V gives CDR1 SGHVS, CDR2 FQNEAQ. The CDR3 totals 14 residues. The CDR3 nucleotides read TGTGCCAGCAGCTCGCAAGGGGAGCATCAGCCCCAGCATTTT. The encoded protein is CASSSQGEHQPQHF.

The sample holds many counts of this clonotype. The CDR3 nucleotides read TGTGCCAGCAGTCCCAGGACAGCCAGAAACACCATATATTTT. Translation gives CASSPRTARNTIYF. V and J are TRBV6-1 and TRBJ1-3, with a possible D match to TRBD1 (6 bases). Trimming pared 5 bases from V and 5 bases from J, leaving 13 bases between. The CDR3 contains 14 residues. Germline CDR1 reads MNHNS; CDR2 reads SASEGT.

Many counts were recorded for this clonotype. The V and J genes are TRBV7-9 and TRBJ2-1; 8 bases map to TRBD2. Trimming at V came to 5 bases and at J to 5 bases, leaving 5 bases not matched to a gene. CDR3 length equals 14 residues. CDR1 and CDR2 (germline): SEHNR, FQNEAQ (reference sequence). Written as DNA, the CDR3 is TGTGCCAGCAGCCCCCGGGAGGGGAACAATGAGCAGTTCTTC. Protein sequence: CASSPREGNNEQFF.

The chain employs TRBV7-9 and TRBJ1-1; D gene ambiguous. Trimming took off 2 bases at V and 11 bases at J, with 6 bases between the two ends. This CDR3 contains 10 residues. Looked up from germline, CDR1 is SEHNR and CDR2 is FQNEAQ (reference sequence). Written as DNA, the CDR3 is TGTGCCAGCAGCTTAATTCCGGCTTTCTTT. Protein product: CASSLIPAFF.

This clonotype was recorded many times. The rearrangement joins TRBV6-2 or TRBV6-3 to TRBJ2-1; a weak D match, TRBD2 (8 bases). Germline CDR1 reads MNHEY; CDR2 reads SVGEGT. V lost 6 bases and J lost 10, with 22 bases in between. This CDR3 is 15 amino acids long. The CDR3, as DNA: TGTGCCAGCAGCTACAGGGGACTAGGGACGTGGGAGCAGTTCTTC. It codes for CASSYRGLGTWEQFF.

In this sample, this clonotype turned up many times. The J gene is TRBJ2-1, the V gene TRBV4-3; no clear D gene. Germline assignment: CDR1 LGHNA and CDR2 YSLEER. The CDR3 covers 13 residues. Trimming shortened V by 1 base and J by 5 bases, and 6 bases separated the two germline ends. This chain's CDR3 is CASSQGQHNEQFF. The CDR3 region has the DNA TGCGCCAGCAGCCAAGGCCAACACAATGAGCAGTTCTTC.

This clonotype was found a few times. V and J are TRBV7-2 and TRBJ1-1; D is perhaps TRBD1 (6 bases). The germline CDR1 and CDR2 sequences are SGHTA and FQGNSA. Trimming took off 5 bases at V and 3 bases at J, with 16 bases between the two ends. This CDR3 has 15 amino acids. In nucleotides, the CDR3 is TGTGCCAGCAGCCGTGCTTTGGCAGGGGACACTGAAGCTTTCTTT. It translates to CASSRALAGDTEAFF.

This clonotype was counted at least ten times. The chain couples TRBV12-3 or TRBV12-4 to TRBJ2-2; D perhaps matches TRBD1 (6 bases). This CDR3 has 16 amino acids. V shed 5 bases and J shed 6 bases, with 19 bases lying between them. The CDR3 sequence: CASSRGGGQGPGELFF. CDR3 DNA: TGTGCCAGCAGTAGAGGAGGTGGGCAGGGGCCCGGGGAGCTGTTTTTT.

At least ten counts were recorded for this clonotype. The chain is built from TRBV20-1 and TRBJ2-7; no firm D call. Trimming removed 1 base from V and 2 bases from J, with 3 bases in between. The CDR3 covers 11 residues. Germline V gene sequence: CDR1 DFQATT, CDR2 SNEGSKA (reference sequence). The DNA of the CDR3 is TGCAGTGCTAGAGTCCCCTACGAGCAGTACTTC. Translation: CSARVPYEQYF.

This clonotype came up many times. The chain employs TRBV6-1 and TRBJ1-1; weak D call: TRBD1 (5 bases). The CDR3 totals 16 residues. Trimming pared 8 bases from V and 10 bases from J, leaving 29 bases between. Germline loops: CDR1 MNHNS, CDR2 SASEGT. CDR3 residues: CASHFLYPSGPSGAFF. For the CDR3, the DNA is TGTGCCAGCCACTTTCTGTATCCTTCAGGGCCCTCGGGAGCTTTCTTT.

With respect to this clonotype: Because the CDR3 is missing its conserved closing phenylalanine or tryptophan, this is likely a read error. V is TRBV10-3 and J is TRBJ2-7; 10 bases match TRBD2. Germline V gene data show CDR1 as ENHRY and CDR2 as SYGVKD. This CDR3 has 14 residues. J lost 2 bases, V lost 6 bases, and 4 bases had no gene match. CDR3 amino acids: CAISRTSGPYEQYY. The CDR3 DNA reads as TGTGCCATCAGCCGGACTAGCGGCCCCTACGAGCAGTACTAC.

In this sample, this clonotype turned up many times. The J gene is TRBJ2-5, the V gene TRBV29-1; D gene unclear. The CDR3 is made up of 14 amino acids. The V and J ends lost 0 bases and 0 bases respectively, with 8 bases between them. Germline V gene lookup returns CDR1 SQVTM and CDR2 ANQGSEA. In DNA form, the CDR3 reads TGCAGCGTTGAAGAGGGGTGGTACCAAGAGACCCAGTACTTC. Protein: CSVEEGWYQETQYF.

This clonotype was observed a few times. A much larger clonotype is one base distant, so this may be a read error. The genes are TRBV7-9 and TRBJ1-1; D unresolved. The germline V gene encodes CDR1 SEHNR and CDR2 FQNEAQ (reference sequence). The CDR3 runs 11 residues. Trimming pared 3 bases from V and 3 bases from J, leaving 2 bases between. The CDR3 DNA reads as TGTGCCAGCAGCTTCGACACTGAAGCTTTCTTT. It yields the protein CASSFDTEAFF.

In its sample, this clonotype was seen many times. V is TRBV9 and J is TRBJ1-1, with 10 bases identical to TRBD1. Per the germline V gene, CDR1 is SGDLS and CDR2 is YYNGEE. The CDR3 has 14 residues. V lost 3 bases and J lost 5; bases outside the gene matches: 4. The CDR3 nucleotides read TGTGCCAGCAGCGGTGGGACAGGGGAAACTGAAGCTTTCTTT. It codes for CASSGGTGETEAFF.

This clonotype showed up many times. The rearrangement joins TRBV7-6 to TRBJ1-1, with a weak D call TRBD1 (6 bases). CDR3 length equals 13 residues. Germline V gene data show CDR1 as SGHVS and CDR2 as FNYEAQ. Trimming removed 5 bases at V and 9 bases at J, with 16 bases between. CDR3 loop: CASSPAEGVQAFF. CDR3 nucleotides: TGTGCCAGCAGCCCCGCCGAGGGGGTGCAAGCTTTCTTT. Full variable domain (outside the CDR3, taken from reference TRBV7-6 and TRBJ1-1): GAGVSQSPRYKVTKRGQDVALRCDPISGHVSLYWYRQALGQGPEFLTYFNYEAQQDKSGLPNDRFSAERPEGSISTLTIQRTEQRDSAMYRCASSPAEGVQAFFGQGTRLTVV.

The rearrangement joins TRBV10-2 to TRBJ1-3, with D unclear. The CDR3 contains 14 residues. Deletions cut 2 bases from V and 2 bases from J, with 7 bases between. Germline CDR1 WSHSY, CDR2 SAAADI. CDR3 sequence (DNA): TGCGCCAGCAGTGAGATCCGGGCTGGAAACACCATATATTTT. Protein sequence: CASSEIRAGNTIYF.

This clonotype was seen many times. The V gene is TRBV6-2 or TRBV6-3, the J gene TRBJ1-1; maybe TRBD1 (5 bases). Germline lookup yields CDR1 MNHEY and CDR2 SVGEGT. The CDR3 spans 18 residues. V lost 6 bases, J lost 4 bases, and 27 bases lay in between. The CDR3 protein is CASSLQDSYVKFGTEAFF. CDR3 nucleotides: TGTGCCAGCAGCCTTCAAGACAGCTACGTTAAATTTGGCACTGAAGCTTTCTTT.

This clonotype was recorded many times. This sequence joins TRBV6-6 and TRBJ2-7; 9 bases are shared with TRBD2. V shed 0 bases, J shed 2 bases, and the junction held 8 bases outside the gene matches. Germline V gene data show CDR1 as MNHNY and CDR2 as SVGAGI (reference sequence). The CDR3 covers 17 residues. CDR3 coding DNA: TGTGCCAGCAGTTACTCCCCCTCTAGCGGGAAACCCTACGAGCAGTACTTC. As protein: CASSYSPSSGKPYEQYF.